This T cell receptor (beta chain) emerged from a study of CD8+CD57+ T cells in acquired aplastic anemia. On the study more broadly: When averaged, DNA from sorted CD4+ and CD8+ cells came to about 2.9 ug. Healthy donors yielded some 11 million CD4+ cell reads on average.

Of note for this clonotype: Its specificity is not known.

The study's findings and limits: Patients and controls shared twenty-nine CD8+ CDR3 sequences, highly expressed in patients. Significant differences in CD8+ Simpson's diversity were not observed between patients and controls.

Genomic DNA provided the template from which TCR beta VDJ and CDR3 profiles were obtained. TCRdb analysed the reads with MiXCR anew, one entry per CDR3 protein. This sample has approximately 50,000 distinct CDR3 sequences; about 73% occur once, and the top ten carry around a third. Sequenced: sorted CD4+, CD8+, or CD8+CD57+ T cells (not recorded which) from PBMCs. The TCR originated in a human donor in good health, serving as a control.

The CDR3 spells CSVEEYAGANVLTF. The CDR3 nucleotides are TGCAGCGTTGAGGAGTATGCAGGGGCCAACGTCCTGACTTTC. The chain combines TRBV29-1 with TRBJ2-6; D unresolved. The V and J ends lost 3 bases and 4 bases respectively, with 10 bases between them. Germline V gives CDR1 SQVTM, CDR2 ANQGSEA. CDR3 length: 14 amino acids.